The source of this TCR beta chain is a study of metastatic and nonmetastatic thyroid tumors. As for the study in general: Malignant and benign thyroid patients had repertoires compared in peripheral blood and tumor or nodule tissue. Study-level points and caveats: The study reportedly found significantly higher TCR beta diversity in malignant thyroid tumors than benign nodules, in blood and tumor.

Nobody among the patients had been given any treatment before thyroid surgery. Authors' data handling: CDR3 differences across clinicopathological groups were used to build a distant-metastasis classifier for papillary thyroid cancer. Through MiXCR, TCRdb re-clonotyped the PCR reads. TCRdb, not the authors, supplied the V and J calls. The sample lists roughly 40,000 clones; approximately 17% were seen once. About this clone itself: Antigen: not known. This sample also contains other DNA sequences that code for the same CDR3.

This TCR was sampled from a female donor with papillary thyroid cancer or a benign thyroid nodule (not recorded which). Some clones in this sample may be carry-over from other donors' samples. The sequencing sample was made of tumor tissue.

CDR3 region: CASSPSGGRVNTEAFF. The DNA for the CDR3 is TGTGCCAGCTCACCAAGTGGGGGGCGAGTGAACACTGAAGCTTTCTTT. V is TRBV18 and J is TRBJ1-1, with a tentative D call TRBD1 (6 bases). The germline V gene has CDR1 KGHSH and CDR2 LQKENI. The CDR3 is made up of 16 amino acids. V lost 2 bases and J 0 bases, leaving 13 bases between the germline ends. Full variable domain (outside the CDR3, taken from reference TRBV18 and TRBJ1-1): NAGVMQNPRHLVRRRGQEARLRCSPMKGHSHVYWYRQLPEEGLKFMVYLQKENIIDESGMPKERFSAEFPKEGPSILRIQQVVRGDSAAYFCASSPSGGRVNTEAFFGQGTRLTVV.